This entry describes one T cell receptor (beta chain). Its antigen remains unidentified. This sample is drawn from a study of cytomegalovirus exposure and HLA in healthy donors. Notes on the study in general: Researchers reported in a later analysis that common viral pathogens appeared linked to several top clusters. Some V segments could not be told apart, so they were left out, TRBV6-2 and TRBV6-3 among them.

The germline gives CDR1 SNHLY, CDR2 FYNNEI. The CDR3 sequence is 17 residues long. With 0 bases removed from V and 0 bases from J, the gap between germline ends came to 9 bases. 13 Jbeta primers and 60 Vbeta primers were used for the PCR. Clones were sequenced by immunoSEQ multiplex PCR, and TCRdb holds only the in-frame ones, with some missing. The sample consists of roughly 250,000 clones, 80% of them appearing once. The TCR comes from a girl aged 2-10 years in good health and CMV-seronegative. The sequenced sample consisted of PBMCs. This sequence joins TRBV2 and TRBJ2-6; D remains unclear. The CDR3 loop is CASSEALLSSGANVLTF. Here the CDR3 DNA reads TGTGCCAGCAGTGAAGCTCTTCTGAGCTCTGGGGCCAACGTCCTGACTTTC.